The 24 T cell receptor beta chains listed next were all sequenced from one sample in a study of T cells after somatic rescue of genetic block. Some clones are missing from TCRdb's copy, which holds only in-frame ones; the method was immunoSEQ multiplex PCR. The repertoire holds some 70,000 clones, approximately 91% seen once, with about 3% in the top ten. What was sequenced was peripheral blood mononuclear cells (PBMCs). These receptors were taken from a young man.

V gene TRBV6-1 combines with J gene TRBJ2-2; D is unclear. Per the germline V gene, CDR1 is MNHNS and CDR2 is SASEGT. Trimming stripped 1 base from V and 4 bases from J, with 7 bases between. This CDR3 spans 14 amino acids. Here the CDR3 reads CASSEDGGTGELFF. As DNA, the CDR3 is TGTGCCAGCAGTGAAGACGGTGGCACCGGGGAGCTGTTTTTT.

This clone occurred a few times. V is TRBV15 and J is TRBJ2-7, with 7 bases lining up with TRBD1. V lost 0 bases and J lost 3; bases outside the gene matches: 8. CDR3 size: 16 residues. Germline V gives CDR1 LNHNV, CDR2 YYDKDF (reference sequence). The CDR3 bases are TGTGCCACCAGCAGAGATGCCGGGACAGTGAGCTACGAGCAGTACTTC. Its protein product is CATSRDAGTVSYEQYF.

The V call is TRBV28, the J call TRBJ2-4; D tentatively reads TRBD1 or TRBD2 (5 bases each). CDR3 length: 16 amino acids. CDR1 and CDR2 from the germline V gene are MDHEN and SYDVKM. The V and J ends lost 5 bases and 0 bases respectively, with 14 bases between them. This CDR3 reads CASSGDRALAKNIQYF. The CDR3 bases are TGTGCCAGCAGTGGGGACCGGGCTTTAGCCAAAAACATTCAGTACTTC.

This clone was detected only a few times. The V call is TRBV9, the J call TRBJ1-1; no definite D call. The CDR3 sequence is 13 residues long. CDR1 is SGDLS, CDR2 YYNGEE, per germline. V was shortened by 0 bases and J by 0 bases, with 3 bases between the two germline ends. CDR3 residues: CASSVVMNTEAFF. The CDR3, as DNA: TGTGCCAGCAGCGTAGTAATGAACACTGAAGCTTTCTTT. The whole variable domain, filled in from reference TRBV9 and TRBJ1-1, reads DSGVTQTPKHLITATGQRVTLRCSPRSGDLSVYWYQQSLDQGLQFLIQYYNGEERAKGNILERFSAQQFPDLHSELNLSSLELGDSALYFCASSVVMNTEAFFGQGTRLTVV.

This chain connects TRBV5-6 to TRBJ2-5; TRBD2 matches at 7 bases. The CDR3 covers 16 residues. Trimming at V came to 0 bases and at J to 1 base, leaving 6 bases not matched to a gene. Per the germline V gene, CDR1 is SGHDT and CDR2 is YYEEEE. CDR3 in amino acids: CASSLVPRGGQETQYF. CDR3 DNA sequence: TGTGCCAGCAGCTTGGTCCCCCGCGGGGGCCAAGAGACCCAGTACTTC.

As for this clone: No DNA is shown, since the ends of the CDR3 on it are uncertain; the CDR3 is the one TCRdb lists. This chain connects TRBV27 to TRBJ1-5; the tabulated D call, TRBD1, remains unverified against the DNA. CDR1 MNHEY and CDR2 SMNVEV come from the germline V gene (reference sequence). The CDR3 has 17 residues if both end residues are counted. CDR3 protein: CASSSGQGAVGNQPQHF.

The chain carries TRBV6-5 and TRBJ2-7; D possibly uses TRBD1 or TRBD2 (5 bases each). Trimming stripped 6 bases from V and 2 bases from J, with 14 bases between. The CDR3 sequence is 14 residues long. CDR1 MNHEY and CDR2 SVGAGI come from the germline V gene. CDR3 nucleotide sequence: TGTGCCAGCAGAGATCCGGGACGTACCTACGAGCAGTACTTC. Translating it yields CASRDPGRTYEQYF.

The chain has TRBV7-2 and TRBJ1-4; perhaps TRBD1 as D (6 bases). The V end was cut by 1 base, the J end by 9 bases, with 21 bases between. There are 17 residues in the CDR3. Germline values: CDR1 SGHTA, CDR2 FQGNSA. CDR3 region: CASSLEGWGQGRKKLFF. CDR3 nucleotide sequence: TGTGCCAGCAGCTTAGAAGGCTGGGGGCAGGGGAGGAAAAAACTGTTTTTT. The full variable domain, in which reference TRBV7-2 and TRBJ1-4 provide the parts outside the CDR3, is GAGVSQSPSNKVTEKGKDVELRCDPISGHTALYWYRQSLGQGLEFLIYFQGNSAPDKSGLPSDRFSAERTGGSVSTLTIQRTQQEDSAVYLCASSLEGWGQGRKKLFFGSGTQLSVL.

This clone appeared a few times. The V gene is TRBV4-2, the J gene TRBJ2-2, with TRBD2 matching over 10 bases. CDR1 is LGHNA and CDR2 is YNFKEQ in the germline V gene. There are 18 residues in the CDR3. J gave up 6 bases and V 1 base, and 11 bases lay outside the gene matches. The CDR3 DNA reads TGTGCCAGCAGCCAAGCACCTAGCGGGGGTCTCGGGTCCGGGGAGCTGTTTTTT. This encodes CASSQAPSGGLGSGELFF.

The chain is built from TRBV7-8 and TRBJ2-3; D call uncertain. V dropped 3 bases and J dropped 0 bases, with 4 bases sitting between them. CDR1 is SGHVS and CDR2 is FQNEAQ in the germline V gene. The CDR3 is 13 amino acids. The CDR3 DNA sequence: TGTGCCAGCAGCTTCGGTAGCACAGATACGCAGTATTTT. Translation gives CASSFGSTDTQYF.

V is TRBV4-2 and J is TRBJ1-5, with a weak D call TRBD1 (5 bases). The CDR3 sequence is 14 residues long. Germline assignment: CDR1 LGHNA and CDR2 YNFKEQ. The V end lost 0 bases, the J end lost 8 bases, and 11 bases lay between the germline ends. The CDR3 sequence: CASSQDVRAKPQHF. The CDR3 DNA follows: TGTGCCAGCAGCCAAGATGTCAGGGCCAAGCCCCAGCATTTT.

The chain joins TRBV7-9 to TRBJ2-7, with D perhaps TRBD2 (6 bases). The germline V gene has CDR1 SEHNR and CDR2 FQNEAQ (reference sequence). The CDR3 totals 15 residues. V lost 5 bases, J lost 0 bases, and 14 bases lay in between. The CDR3 nucleotides are TGTGCCAGCAGCCCGGAGGAGGGCCTCTCCTACGAGCAGTACTTC. Its protein is CASSPEEGLSYEQYF.

The rearrangement links TRBV5-6 to TRBJ2-3; D remains unclear. Trimming shortened V by 2 bases and J by 3 bases, and 10 bases separated the two germline ends. The CDR3 consists of 14 residues. Germline assignment: CDR1 SGHDT and CDR2 YYEEEE. DNA of the CDR3: TGTGCCAGCAGCTTCCGGTCGAGGACAGATACGCAGTATTTT. Encoded protein: CASSFRSRTDTQYF.

This clone came up once. This chain joins TRBV9 and TRBJ2-1, with TRBD2 as a possible D gene (6 bases). The V end was cut by 3 bases, the J end by 7 bases, with 17 bases between. Per germline, CDR1 SGDLS and CDR2 YYNGEE. The CDR3 is 15 residues long. This CDR3 is CASSETGGAHNEQFF. The CDR3 nucleotides read TGTGCCAGCAGCGAGACCGGAGGGGCGCATAATGAGCAGTTCTTC. Looking up the rest from reference TRBV9 and TRBJ2-1 gives the full variable domain: DSGVTQTPKHLITATGQRVTLRCSPRSGDLSVYWYQQSLDQGLQFLIQYYNGEERAKGNILERFSAQQFPDLHSELNLSSLELGDSALYFCASSETGGAHNEQFFGPGTRLTVL.

This clone has more than one count but fewer than ten. The rearrangement joins TRBV6-1 to TRBJ1-1; D is possibly TRBD1 (6 bases). This CDR3 has 12 residues. V dropped 6 bases and J dropped 3 bases, with 8 bases sitting between them. Germline values: CDR1 MNHNS, CDR2 SASEGT. In nucleotides, the CDR3 is TGTGCCAGCAGCGGACAGCACACTGAAGCTTTCTTT. Its translation is CASSGQHTEAFF.

CDR3 nucleotides: TGTGCCAGCAAGGGTGAGGGCAACACCATATATTTT. This sequence encodes CASKGEGNTIYF. The gene calls are TRBV21-1 and TRBJ1-3. TRBV21-1 is listed as a pseudogene. This CDR3 region has 12 residues.

This clone was counted a few times. This chain connects TRBV30 to TRBJ2-1; possibly TRBD2 for D (7 bases). The germline V and J ends were trimmed by 3 bases and 5 bases, with 20 bases remaining between them. Germline CDR1 and CDR2: GTSNPN and SVGIG (reference sequence). This CDR3 is 16 amino acids long. CDR3 nucleotide sequence: TGTGCCTGGAGGATTGTCGGGGGGCGTAAGAACAATGAGCAGTTCTTC. Translated, it gives CAWRIVGGRKNNEQFF.

The rearrangement links TRBV7-9 to TRBJ1-4, with D perhaps TRBD1 (6 bases). The CDR3 runs 18 residues. Germline CDR1 SEHNR, CDR2 FQNEAQ (reference sequence). Between the trimmed V and J ends, which lost 5 bases and 1 base, there was a span of 20 bases. CDR3 in DNA: TGTGCCAGCAGCCCCGACAGGCCGGACCTGCTAACTAATGAAAAACTGTTTTTT. Its translation: CASSPDRPDLLTNEKLFF.

This sequence joins TRBV10-3 and TRBJ2-2, with 9 bases matching TRBD1. The CDR3 covers 13 residues. Germline V gene sequence: CDR1 ENHRY, CDR2 SYGVKD. V shed 4 bases and J 6 bases; nucleotides not matched to a gene: 0. The CDR3, as DNA: TGTGCCATCAGTGGGACAGGGGCCGGGGAGCTGTTTTTT. Protein sequence: CAISGTGAGELFF.

The V and J genes are TRBV27 and TRBJ2-5, with a weak D call TRBD1 (5 bases). This CDR3 comprises 14 residues. The germline V gene has CDR1 MNHEY and CDR2 SMNVEV (reference sequence). V lost 3 bases to trimming and J lost 5 bases, with 13 bases between them. The CDR3 is CASSFRDTKETQYF. The CDR3 nucleotides read TGTGCCAGCAGTTTCAGGGATACCAAGGAGACCCAGTACTTC.

The rearrangement links TRBV28 to TRBJ1-3, with D perhaps TRBD1 (5 bases). The CDR3 is made up of 15 amino acids. The germline V gene encodes CDR1 MDHEN and CDR2 SYDVKM. V lost 5 bases and J lost 0, with 11 bases in between. CDR3 amino acids: CASSPGRFSGNTIYF. Here the CDR3 DNA reads TGTGCCAGCAGTCCGGGACGTTTCTCTGGAAACACCATATATTTT.

The chain joins TRBV4-3 to TRBJ2-7; TRBD2 is a possible D gene (6 bases). This CDR3 has 15 amino acids. Germline-derived CDR1 and CDR2 are LGHNA and YSLEER. V was cut by 0 bases and J by 0 bases, with 9 bases left in between. This chain's CDR3 is CASSQDYGSSYEQYF. CDR3 sequence (DNA): TGCGCCAGCAGCCAAGATTACGGGAGCTCCTACGAGCAGTACTTC.

The rearrangement uses TRBV2 and TRBJ1-2; D is unresolved. The CDR3 runs 13 residues. Germline CDR1 reads SNHLY; CDR2 reads FYNNEI. V dropped 1 base and J dropped 4 bases, with 7 bases sitting between them. The CDR3 reads CASSEEQLYGYTF. The CDR3 DNA reads TGTGCCAGCAGTGAAGAACAGCTCTATGGCTACACCTTC.

The CDR3 DNA is TGTGCCAGCAGCCAGACTCGTTGCACCTTC. It translates to CASSQTRCTF. The chain couples TRBV6-6 to TRBJ1-2; D remains ambiguous. The CDR3 is 10 amino acids. Trimming removed 6 bases at V and 13 bases at J, with 12 bases between. CDR1 and CDR2 from the germline V gene are MNHNY and SVGAGI (reference sequence).